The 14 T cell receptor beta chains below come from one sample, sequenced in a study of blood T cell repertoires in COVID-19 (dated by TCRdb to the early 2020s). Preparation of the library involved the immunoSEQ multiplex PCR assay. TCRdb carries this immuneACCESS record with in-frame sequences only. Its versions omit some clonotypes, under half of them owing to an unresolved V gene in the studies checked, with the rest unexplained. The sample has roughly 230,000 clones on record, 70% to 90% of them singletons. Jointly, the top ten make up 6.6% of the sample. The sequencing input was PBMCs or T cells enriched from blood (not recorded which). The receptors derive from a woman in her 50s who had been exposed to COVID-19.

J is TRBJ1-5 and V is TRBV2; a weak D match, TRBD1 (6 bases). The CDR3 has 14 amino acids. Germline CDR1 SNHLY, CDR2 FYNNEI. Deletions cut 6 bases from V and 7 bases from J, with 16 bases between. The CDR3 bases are TGTGCCAGCAGCCTCGGGGGGGCACCGCAGCCCCAGCATTTT. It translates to CASSLGGAPQPQHF.

The CDR3 loop reads CASSWGEGQPQHF. DNA for the CDR3: TGTGCCAGCAGTTGGGGGGAGGGTCAGCCCCAGCATTTT. The J gene is TRBJ1-5, the V gene TRBV7-9; TRBD1 is a possible D gene (5 bases). The ends were cut back, 6 bases at V and 6 bases at J, with 12 bases in the middle. The CDR3 has 13 residues. The germline CDR1 and CDR2 sequences are SEHNR and FQNEAQ (reference sequence).

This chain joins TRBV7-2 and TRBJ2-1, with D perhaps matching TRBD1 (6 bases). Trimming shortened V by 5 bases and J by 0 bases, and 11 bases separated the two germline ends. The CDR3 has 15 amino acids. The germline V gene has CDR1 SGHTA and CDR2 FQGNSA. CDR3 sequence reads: CASSPDRSSYNEQFF. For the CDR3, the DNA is TGTGCCAGCAGCCCGGACAGAAGCTCCTACAATGAGCAGTTCTTC.

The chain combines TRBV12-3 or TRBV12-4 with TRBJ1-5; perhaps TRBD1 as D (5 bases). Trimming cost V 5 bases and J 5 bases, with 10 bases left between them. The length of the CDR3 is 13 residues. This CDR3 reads CASSTDTDQPQHF. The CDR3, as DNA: TGTGCCAGCAGTACGGACACCGATCAGCCCCAGCATTTT.

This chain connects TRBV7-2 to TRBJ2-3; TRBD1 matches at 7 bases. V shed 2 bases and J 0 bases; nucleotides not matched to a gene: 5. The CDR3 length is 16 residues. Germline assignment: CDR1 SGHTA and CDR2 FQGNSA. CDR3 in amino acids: CASSLRGRLSTDTQYF. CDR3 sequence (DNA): TGTGCCAGCAGCTTAAGGGGGCGGCTTAGCACAGATACGCAGTATTTT. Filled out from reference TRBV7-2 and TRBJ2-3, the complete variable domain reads GAGVSQSPSNKVTEKGKDVELRCDPISGHTALYWYRQSLGQGLEFLIYFQGNSAPDKSGLPSDRFSAERTGGSVSTLTIQRTQQEDSAVYLCASSLRGRLSTDTQYFGPGTRLTVL.

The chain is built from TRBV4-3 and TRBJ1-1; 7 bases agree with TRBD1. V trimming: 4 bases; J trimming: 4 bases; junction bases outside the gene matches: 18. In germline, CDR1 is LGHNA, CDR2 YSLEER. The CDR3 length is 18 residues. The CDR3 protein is CASSLTTGWRVGATEAFF. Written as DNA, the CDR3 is TGCGCCAGCAGCCTAACGACAGGGTGGAGAGTGGGGGCCACTGAAGCTTTCTTT.

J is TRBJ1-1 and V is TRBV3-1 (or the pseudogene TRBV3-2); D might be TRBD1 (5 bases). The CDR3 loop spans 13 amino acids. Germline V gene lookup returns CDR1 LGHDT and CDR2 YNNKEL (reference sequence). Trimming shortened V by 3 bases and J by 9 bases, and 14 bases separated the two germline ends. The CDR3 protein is CASSHTGGGKAFF. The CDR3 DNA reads TGTGCCAGCAGCCATACGGGGGGAGGTAAAGCTTTCTTT.

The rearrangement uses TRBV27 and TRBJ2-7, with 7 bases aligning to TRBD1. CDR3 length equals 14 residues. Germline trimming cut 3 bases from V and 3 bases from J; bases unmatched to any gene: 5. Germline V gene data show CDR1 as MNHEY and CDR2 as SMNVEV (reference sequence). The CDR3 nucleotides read TGTGCCAGCAGTTTGAGACAGGGACGCTACGAGCAGTACTTC. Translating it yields CASSLRQGRYEQYF.

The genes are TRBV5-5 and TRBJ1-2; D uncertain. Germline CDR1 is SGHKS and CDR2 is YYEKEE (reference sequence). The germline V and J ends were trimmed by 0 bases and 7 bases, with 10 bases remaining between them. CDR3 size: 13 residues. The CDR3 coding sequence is TGTGCCAGCAGCTTGGCAGCTCGGGGTGGCTACACCTTC. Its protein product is CASSLAARGGYTF. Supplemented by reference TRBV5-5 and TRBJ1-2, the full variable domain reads DAGVTQSPTHLIKTRGQQVTLRCSPISGHKSVSWYQQVLGQGPQFIFQYYEKEERGRGNFPDRFSARQFPNYSSELNVNALLLGDSALYLCASSLAARGGYTFGSGTRLTVV.

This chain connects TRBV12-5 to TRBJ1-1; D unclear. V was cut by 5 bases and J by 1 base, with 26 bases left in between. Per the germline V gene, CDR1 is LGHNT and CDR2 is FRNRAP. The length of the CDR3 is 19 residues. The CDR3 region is CASGPSPGGVMGANTEAFF. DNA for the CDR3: TGTGCTAGTGGTCCGAGCCCCGGTGGAGTCATGGGAGCGAACACTGAAGCTTTCTTT. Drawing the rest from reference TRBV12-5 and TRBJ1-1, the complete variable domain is DARVTQTPRHKVTEMGQEVTMRCQPILGHNTVFWYRQTMMQGLELLAYFRNRAPLDDSGMPKDRFSAEMPDATLATLKIQPSEPRDSAVYFCASGPSPGGVMGANTEAFFGQGTRLTVV.

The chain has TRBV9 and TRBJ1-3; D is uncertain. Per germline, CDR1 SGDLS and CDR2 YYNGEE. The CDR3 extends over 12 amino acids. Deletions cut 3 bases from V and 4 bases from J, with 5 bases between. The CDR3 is CASSALGNTIYF. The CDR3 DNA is TGTGCCAGCAGCGCTCTCGGAAACACCATATATTTT.

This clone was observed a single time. The DNA of the CDR3 is TGTGCCAGCTCCTCGGGGGACACAGATACGCAGTATTTT. Its translation is CASSSGDTDTQYF. The rearrangement links TRBV18 to TRBJ2-3, with a weak D call TRBD2 (6 bases). With 6 bases removed from V and 2 bases from J, the gap between germline ends came to 9 bases. CDR3 length: 13 residues. The germline V gene has CDR1 KGHSH and CDR2 LQKENI.

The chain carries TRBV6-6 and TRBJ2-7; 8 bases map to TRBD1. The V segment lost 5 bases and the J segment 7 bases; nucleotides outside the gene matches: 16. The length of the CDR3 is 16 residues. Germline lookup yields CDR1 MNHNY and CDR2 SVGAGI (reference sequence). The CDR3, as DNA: TGTGCCAGCAGTCTCCGCGGGGCCAGGGGGCTAGGGGAGCAGTACTTC. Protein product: CASSLRGARGLGEQYF.

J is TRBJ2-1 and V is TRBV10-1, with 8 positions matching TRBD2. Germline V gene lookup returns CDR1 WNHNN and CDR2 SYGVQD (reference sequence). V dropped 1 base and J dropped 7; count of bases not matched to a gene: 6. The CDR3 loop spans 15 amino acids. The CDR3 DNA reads TGCGCCAGCAGTGAGTGGCGGGGGGTGGGGAATGAGCAGTTCTTC. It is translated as CASSEWRGVGNEQFF.